A selection of T cell receptor beta chains follows, all from one sample in a study of shared clonotypes between healthy human individuals. Assay used: immunoSEQ multiplex PCR; TCRdb lists only in-frame clones, some missing. Counted here are some 2 million clones, about 95% occurring once; the ten biggest clones make up around 1%. Sample: naive CD8+ T cells sorted from blood. The receptor source for this set is a man younger than 35 in good health. The CDR3 runs from the conserved cysteine through the conserved F or W.

v_call	cdr3_aa
TRBV2	CASSEESLATYNEQFF
TRBV5-4	CASSLVGQGQETQYF
TRBV7-8	CASSFPGTGALQPEQYF
TRBV10-1	CARTTGPSEQYF
TRBV28	CASSPARTFDEQYF
TRBV9	CASSVGGGLTGELFF
TRBV6-1	CASSEGLAGGPQETQYF
TRBV27	CASSERGPGELFF
TRBV4-1	CASSRQGQLLGNTIYF
TRBV2	CASSVTGNTGELFF
TRBV7-9	CASSLFGGGDEKLFF
TRBV6-1	CASRATDNEQFF
TRBV9	CASSLRGDSSYNEQFF
TRBV25-1	CASSDTGATIGQFF
TRBV29-1	CSVEIWHTF
TRBV6-5	CASMHGETQYF
TRBV6-5	CASSYWGIGTGELFF
TRBV7-6	CASSLRSGSAGTGELFF
TRBV30	CAWSVPGFQETQYF
TRBV7-9	CASSSRGLAGGTETQYF
TRBV6-6	CASSLSYNSPLHF
TRBV10-2	CASSDLAGDYEQYF
TRBV28	CASSGGYEQYF
TRBV7-9	CASSYPTRDDRYF
TRBV6-1	CASSTGEPHYEQYF
TRBV29-1	CSGGTGPGTQYF
TRBV9	CASSVGFTSATYEQYF
TRBV27	CASSSTGALGYGYTF
TRBV7-6	CASSLGRGGTANEQFF
TRBV7-8	CASSLVLGEEEKPQHF
TRBV21-1	CASSKTSGDTYEQYF
TRBV4-1	CASSQAGGNSPLHF
TRBV5-4	CASSLNIALANYGYTF
TRBV4-3	CASSRTNLGLAGVSGELFF
TRBV5-1	CASSLEPLYEQYF
TRBV28	CASSLGGPGARYNEQFF
TRBV28	CASSLASGGAPDTQYF
TRBV7-2	CASSHGLLTPLHF
TRBV2	CASGWESRSGNTIYF
TRBV4-1	CASSQDLGSIFYGYTF